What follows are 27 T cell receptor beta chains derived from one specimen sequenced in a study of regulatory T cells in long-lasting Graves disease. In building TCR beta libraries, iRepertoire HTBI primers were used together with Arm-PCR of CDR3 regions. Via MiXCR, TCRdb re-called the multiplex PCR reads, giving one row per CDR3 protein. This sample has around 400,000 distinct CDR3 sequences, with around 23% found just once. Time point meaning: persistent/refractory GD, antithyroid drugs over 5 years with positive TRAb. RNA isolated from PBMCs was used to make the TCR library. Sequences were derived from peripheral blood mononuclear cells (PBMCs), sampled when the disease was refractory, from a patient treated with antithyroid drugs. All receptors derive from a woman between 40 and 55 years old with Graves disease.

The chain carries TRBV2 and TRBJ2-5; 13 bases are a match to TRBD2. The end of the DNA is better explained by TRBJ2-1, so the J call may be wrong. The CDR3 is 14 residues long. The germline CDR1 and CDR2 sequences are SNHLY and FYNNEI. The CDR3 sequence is CASKGLAGANEQFF. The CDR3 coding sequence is TGTGCCAGCAAAGGACTAGCGGGGGCCAATGAGCAGTTCTTC.

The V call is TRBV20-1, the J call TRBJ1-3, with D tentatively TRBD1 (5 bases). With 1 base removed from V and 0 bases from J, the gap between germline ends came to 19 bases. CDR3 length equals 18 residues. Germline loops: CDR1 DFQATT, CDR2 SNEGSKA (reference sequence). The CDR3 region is CSARASGKSLSSGNTIYF. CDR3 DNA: TGCAGTGCTAGAGCCTCAGGGAAAAGTCTTTCCTCTGGAAACACCATATATTTT.

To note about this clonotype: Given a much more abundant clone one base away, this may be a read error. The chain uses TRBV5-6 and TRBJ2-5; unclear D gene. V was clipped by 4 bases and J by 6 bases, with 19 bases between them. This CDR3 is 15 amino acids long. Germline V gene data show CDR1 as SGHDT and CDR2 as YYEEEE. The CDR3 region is CASSITGERGKTQYF. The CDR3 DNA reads TGTGCCAGCAGCATCACGGGTGAGCGAGGAAAGACCCAGTACTTC.

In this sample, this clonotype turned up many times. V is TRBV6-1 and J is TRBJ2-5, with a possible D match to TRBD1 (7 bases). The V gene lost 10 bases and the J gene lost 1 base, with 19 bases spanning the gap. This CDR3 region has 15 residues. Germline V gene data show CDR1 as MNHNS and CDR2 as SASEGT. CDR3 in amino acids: CATWRGQTLQETQYF. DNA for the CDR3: TGTGCCACTTGGAGGGGACAGACTCTCCAAGAGACCCAGTACTTC.

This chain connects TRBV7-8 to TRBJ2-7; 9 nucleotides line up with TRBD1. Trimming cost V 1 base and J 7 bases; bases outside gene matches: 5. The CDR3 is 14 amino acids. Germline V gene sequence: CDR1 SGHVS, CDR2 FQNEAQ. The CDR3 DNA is TGTGCCAGCAGCTTAGACCCAGGACAGGGGGAGCAGTACTTC. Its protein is CASSLDPGQGEQYF.

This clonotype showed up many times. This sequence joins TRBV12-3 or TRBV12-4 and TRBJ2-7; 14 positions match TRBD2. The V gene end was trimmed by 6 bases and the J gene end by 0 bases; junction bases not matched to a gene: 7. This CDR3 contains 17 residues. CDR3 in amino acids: CASSRGLAGVSSYEQYF. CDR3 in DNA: TGTGCCAGCAGCCGGGGACTAGCGGGAGTAAGCTCCTACGAGCAGTACTTC.

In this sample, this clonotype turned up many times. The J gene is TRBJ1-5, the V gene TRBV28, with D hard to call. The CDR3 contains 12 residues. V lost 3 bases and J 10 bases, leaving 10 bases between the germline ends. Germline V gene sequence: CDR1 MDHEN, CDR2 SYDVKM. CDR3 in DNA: TGTGCCAGCAGTTTGTTCGGGGTACCCCAGCATTTT. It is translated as CASSLFGVPQHF.

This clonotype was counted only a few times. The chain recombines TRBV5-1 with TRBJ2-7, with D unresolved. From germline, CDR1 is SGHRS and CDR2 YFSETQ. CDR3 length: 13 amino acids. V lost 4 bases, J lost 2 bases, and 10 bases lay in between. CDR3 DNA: TGCGCCAGCAGCCGGATACCTACCTACGAGCAGTACTTC. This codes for CASSRIPTYEQYF.

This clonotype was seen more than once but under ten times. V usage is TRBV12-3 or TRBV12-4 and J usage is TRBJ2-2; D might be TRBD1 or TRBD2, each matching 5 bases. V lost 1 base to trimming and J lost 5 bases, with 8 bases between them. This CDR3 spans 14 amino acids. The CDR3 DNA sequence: TGTGCCAGCAGTTTAGTCAGGGAGACCGGGGAGCTGTTTTTT. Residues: CASSLVRETGELFF.

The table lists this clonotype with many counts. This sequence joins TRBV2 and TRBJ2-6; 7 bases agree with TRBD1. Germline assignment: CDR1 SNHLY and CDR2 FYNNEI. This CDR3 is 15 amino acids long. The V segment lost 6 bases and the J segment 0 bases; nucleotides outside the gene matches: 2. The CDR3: CASRGDSSGANVLTF. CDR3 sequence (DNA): TGTGCCAGCAGAGGGGACAGCTCTGGGGCCAACGTCCTGACTTTC.

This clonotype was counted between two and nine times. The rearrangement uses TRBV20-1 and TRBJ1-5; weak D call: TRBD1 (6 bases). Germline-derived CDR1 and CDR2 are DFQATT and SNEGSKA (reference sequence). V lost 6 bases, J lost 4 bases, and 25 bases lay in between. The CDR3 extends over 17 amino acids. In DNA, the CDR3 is TGCAGTGCCGTGGGAGGGACAACTCCTTACTCAAATCAGCCCCAGCATTTT. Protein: CSAVGGTTPYSNQPQHF.

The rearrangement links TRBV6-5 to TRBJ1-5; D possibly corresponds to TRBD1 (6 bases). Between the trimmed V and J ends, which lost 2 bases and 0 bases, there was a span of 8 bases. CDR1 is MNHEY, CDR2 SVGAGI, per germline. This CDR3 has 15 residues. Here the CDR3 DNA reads TGTGCCAGCAGTTACCACAGGGATAGCAATCAGCCCCAGCATTTT. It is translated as CASSYHRDSNQPQHF.

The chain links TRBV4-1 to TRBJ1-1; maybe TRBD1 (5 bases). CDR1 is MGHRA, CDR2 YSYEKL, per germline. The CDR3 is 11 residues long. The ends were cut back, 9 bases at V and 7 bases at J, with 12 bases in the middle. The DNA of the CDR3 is TGCGCCAGTGGAGGGGTCGGTGAAGCTTTCTTT. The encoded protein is CASGGVGEAFF.

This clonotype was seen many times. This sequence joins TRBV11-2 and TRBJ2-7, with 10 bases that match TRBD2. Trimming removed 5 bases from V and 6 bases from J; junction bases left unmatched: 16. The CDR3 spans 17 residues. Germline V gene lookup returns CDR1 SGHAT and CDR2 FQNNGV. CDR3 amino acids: CASSEWVASGRLFEQYF. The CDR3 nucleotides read TGTGCCAGCAGCGAATGGGTGGCTAGCGGGAGATTATTCGAGCAGTACTTC.

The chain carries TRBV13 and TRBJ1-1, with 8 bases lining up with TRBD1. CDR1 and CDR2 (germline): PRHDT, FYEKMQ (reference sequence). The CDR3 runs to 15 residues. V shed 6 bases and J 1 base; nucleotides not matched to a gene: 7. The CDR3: CASSLEGQANTEAFF. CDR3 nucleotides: TGTGCCAGCAGTTTGGAGGGACAGGCGAACACTGAAGCTTTCTTT.

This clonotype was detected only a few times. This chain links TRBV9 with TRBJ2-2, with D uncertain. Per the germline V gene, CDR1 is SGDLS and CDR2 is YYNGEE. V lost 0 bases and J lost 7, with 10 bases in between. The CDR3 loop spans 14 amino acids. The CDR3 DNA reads TGTGCCAGCAGCGTAGTGCCGGAAGTCGGGGAGCTGTTTTTT. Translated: CASSVVPEVGELFF.

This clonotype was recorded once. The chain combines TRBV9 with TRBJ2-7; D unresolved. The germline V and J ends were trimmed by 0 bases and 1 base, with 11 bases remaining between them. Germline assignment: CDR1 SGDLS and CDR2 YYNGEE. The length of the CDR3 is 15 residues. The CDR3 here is CASSVGGDLSYEQYF. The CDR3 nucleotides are TGTGCCAGCAGCGTAGGCGGAGACCTTTCCTACGAGCAGTACTTC.

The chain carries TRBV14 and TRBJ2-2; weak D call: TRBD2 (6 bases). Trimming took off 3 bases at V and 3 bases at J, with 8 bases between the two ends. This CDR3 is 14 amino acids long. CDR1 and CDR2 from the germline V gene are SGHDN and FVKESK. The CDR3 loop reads CASSHSGDTGELFF. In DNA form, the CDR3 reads TGTGCCAGCAGCCATAGCGGAGACACCGGGGAGCTGTTTTTT.

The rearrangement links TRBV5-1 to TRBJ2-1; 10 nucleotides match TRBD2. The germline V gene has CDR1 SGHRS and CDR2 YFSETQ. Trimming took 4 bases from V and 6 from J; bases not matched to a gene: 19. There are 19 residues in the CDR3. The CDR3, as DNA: TGCGCCAGCAGCGTCACAGCGGGAGGGGTGACTAGACGGGTCAATGAGCAGTTCTTC. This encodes CASSVTAGGVTRRVNEQFF.

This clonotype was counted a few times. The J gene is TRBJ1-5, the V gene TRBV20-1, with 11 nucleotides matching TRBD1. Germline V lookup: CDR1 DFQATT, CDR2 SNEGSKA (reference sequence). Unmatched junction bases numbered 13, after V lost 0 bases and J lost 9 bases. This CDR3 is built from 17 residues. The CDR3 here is CSARDWGTGGMVSPQHF. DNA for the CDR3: TGCAGTGCTAGAGATTGGGGGACAGGGGGTATGGTTTCGCCCCAGCATTTT.

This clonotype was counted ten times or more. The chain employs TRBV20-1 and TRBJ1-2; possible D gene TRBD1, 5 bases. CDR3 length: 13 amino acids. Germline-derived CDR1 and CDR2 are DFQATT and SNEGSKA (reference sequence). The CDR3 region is CMGTDSTSYGYTF. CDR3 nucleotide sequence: TGCATGGGGACCGATTCTACGAGCTATGGCTACACCTTC.

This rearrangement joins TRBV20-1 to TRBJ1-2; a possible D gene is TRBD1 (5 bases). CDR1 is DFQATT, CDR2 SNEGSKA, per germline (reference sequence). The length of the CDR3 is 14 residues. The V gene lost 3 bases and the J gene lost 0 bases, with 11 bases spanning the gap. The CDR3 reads CSARYPDTNYGYTF. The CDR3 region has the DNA TGCAGTGCTAGGTACCCGGACACTAACTATGGCTACACCTTC.

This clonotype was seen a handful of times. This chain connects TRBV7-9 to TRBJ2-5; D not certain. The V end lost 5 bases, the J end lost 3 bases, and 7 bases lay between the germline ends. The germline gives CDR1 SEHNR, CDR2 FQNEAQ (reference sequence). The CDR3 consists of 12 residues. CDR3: CASSPQKETQYF. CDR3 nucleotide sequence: TGTGCCAGCAGCCCACAAAAAGAGACCCAGTACTTC. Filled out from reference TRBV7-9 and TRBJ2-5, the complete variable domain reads DTGVSQNPRHKITKRGQNVTFRCDPISEHNRLYWYRQTLGQGPEFLTYFQNEAQLEKSRLLSDRFSAERPKGSFSTLEIQRTEQGDSAMYLCASSPQKETQYFGPGTRLLVL.

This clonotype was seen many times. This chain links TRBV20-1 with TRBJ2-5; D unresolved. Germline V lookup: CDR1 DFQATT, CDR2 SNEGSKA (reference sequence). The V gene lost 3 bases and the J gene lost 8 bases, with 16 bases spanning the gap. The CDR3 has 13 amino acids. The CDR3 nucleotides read TGCAGTGCTAGTAAGGACCCGGCGGATACCCAGTACTTC. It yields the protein CSASKDPADTQYF.

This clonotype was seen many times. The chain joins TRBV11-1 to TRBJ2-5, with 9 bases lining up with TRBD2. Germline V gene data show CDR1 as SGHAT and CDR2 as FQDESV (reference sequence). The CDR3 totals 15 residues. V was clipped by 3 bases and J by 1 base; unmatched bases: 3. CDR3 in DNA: TGTGCCAGCAGCTTGACTAGCGGACTCCAAGAGACCCAGTACTTC. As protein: CASSLTSGLQETQYF.

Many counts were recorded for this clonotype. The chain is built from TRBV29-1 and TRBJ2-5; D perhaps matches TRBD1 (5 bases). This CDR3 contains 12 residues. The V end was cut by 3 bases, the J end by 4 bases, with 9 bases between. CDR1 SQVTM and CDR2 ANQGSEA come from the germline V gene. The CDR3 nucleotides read TGCAGCGTTGATACAGGTCGAGAGACCCAGTACTTC. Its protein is CSVDTGRETQYF.

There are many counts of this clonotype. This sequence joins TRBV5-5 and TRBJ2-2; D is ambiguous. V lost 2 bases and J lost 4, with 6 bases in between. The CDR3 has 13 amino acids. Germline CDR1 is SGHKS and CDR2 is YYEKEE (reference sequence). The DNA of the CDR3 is TGTGCCAGCAGCTTATCAAGCACCGGGGAGCTGTTTTTT. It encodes CASSLSSTGELFF.